The 29 T cell receptor beta chains in this list originate from one sample, sequenced in a study of T cell changes during pregnancy in multiple sclerosis. The repertoire was sequenced with immunoSEQ multiplex PCR; TCRdb's copy has only in-frame clones and lacks some. The repertoire consists of 35,000 or so clones, with about 90% occurring once and the leading ten covering approximately 0.5%. Sequenced here: CD4+ T cells from peripheral blood mononuclear cells, sampled after pregnancy. The receptors originated from a female donor with multiple sclerosis, enrolled in a pregnancy study.

This chain uses TRBV6-5 with TRBJ2-1; the D gene is possibly TRBD2 (6 bases). Germline values: CDR1 MNHEY, CDR2 SVGAGI. The CDR3 totals 13 residues. Deletions cut 8 bases from V and 6 bases from J, with 14 bases between. CDR3 in amino acids: CASGTHGSNEQFF. The CDR3 coding sequence is TGTGCCAGCGGGACCCACGGGAGCAATGAGCAGTTCTTC.

The rearrangement joins TRBV5-1 to TRBJ1-1; the match to TRBD1 covers 8 bases. V gave up 2 bases and J gave up 4 bases; unmatched junction bases: 10. The CDR3 spans 16 residues. Per germline, CDR1 SGHRS and CDR2 YFSETQ. As DNA, the CDR3 is TGCGCCAGCAGCTTCGGACAGGGATGGTCGCGCACTGAAGCTTTCTTT. Protein: CASSFGQGWSRTEAFF.

This clone has only one observation. The V gene is TRBV19, the J gene TRBJ1-4; 10 bases fit TRBD1. J lost 0 bases, V lost 3 bases, and 7 bases had no gene match. The germline V gene has CDR1 LNHDA and CDR2 SQIVND (reference sequence). This CDR3 region has 18 residues. The CDR3 spells CASSMGRQGAPTNEKLFF. CDR3 coding DNA: TGTGCCAGTAGTATGGGAAGACAGGGGGCCCCAACTAATGAAAAACTGTTTTTT.

This chain links TRBV9 with TRBJ1-3; D gene uncertain. Germline V gene sequence: CDR1 SGDLS, CDR2 YYNGEE. The V end lost 4 bases, the J end lost 3 bases, and 14 bases lay between the germline ends. The CDR3 length is 15 residues. The CDR3: CASSPWRAVGNTIYF. CDR3 DNA sequence: TGTGCCAGCAGCCCTTGGAGGGCCGTTGGAAACACCATATATTTT.

The V and J genes are TRBV9 and TRBJ2-2; 9 bases fit TRBD2. This CDR3 spans 18 amino acids. Trimming removed 0 bases from V and 0 bases from J; junction bases left unmatched: 6. CDR1 and CDR2 from the germline V gene are SGDLS and YYNGEE. The chain's CDR3 is CASSVVPAGGSNTGELFF. Written as DNA, the CDR3 is TGTGCCAGCAGCGTAGTCCCAGCGGGGGGATCGAACACCGGGGAGCTGTTTTTT. Complete variable domain (other parts from reference TRBV9 and TRBJ2-2): DSGVTQTPKHLITATGQRVTLRCSPRSGDLSVYWYQQSLDQGLQFLIQYYNGEERAKGNILERFSAQQFPDLHSELNLSSLELGDSALYFCASSVVPAGGSNTGELFFGEGSRLTVL.

The CDR3 is CASSLIRVGWSNQPQHF. The CDR3 DNA is TGTGCCAGCAGCTTAATCAGGGTGGGATGGAGCAATCAGCCCCAGCATTTT. V is TRBV7-3 and J is TRBJ1-5, with D perhaps TRBD1 (5 bases). CDR1 and CDR2 from the germline V gene are SGHTA and FQGTGA. The CDR3 extends over 17 amino acids. V lost 1 base, J lost 1 base, and 14 bases lay in between.

This clone was observed once. The genes are TRBV7-2 and TRBJ2-2; D not resolved. The CDR3 runs 14 residues. Trimming left V 1 base short and J 4 bases short, with 7 bases between. Germline-derived CDR1 and CDR2 are SGHTA and FQGNSA. In nucleotides, the CDR3 is TGTGCCAGCAGCTTAGGACTTTTCACCGGGGAGCTGTTTTTT. It translates to CASSLGLFTGELFF.

The chain links TRBV11-2 to TRBJ1-1; a weak D match, TRBD1 (5 bases). In germline, CDR1 is SGHAT, CDR2 FQNNGV. The CDR3 is made up of 14 amino acids. The V gene lost 5 bases and the J gene lost 4 bases, with 14 bases spanning the gap. The CDR3 is CASSVGTLGTEAFF. The CDR3 nucleotides read TGTGCCAGCAGCGTAGGGACTTTGGGCACTGAAGCTTTCTTT. Combining the CDR3 with reference TRBV11-2 and TRBJ1-1 gives the whole variable domain EAGVAQSPRYKIIEKRQSVAFWCNPISGHATLYWYQQILGQGPKLLIQFQNNGVVDDSQLPKDRFSAERLKGVDSTLKIQPAKLEDSAVYLCASSVGTLGTEAFFGQGTRLTVV.

This sequence joins TRBV2 and TRBJ1-5, with 8 bases lining up with TRBD1. V shed 6 bases and J 5 bases; nucleotides not matched to a gene: 6. The CDR3 runs 14 residues. Germline CDR1 and CDR2: SNHLY and FYNNEI. CDR3 sequence (DNA): TGTGCCAGCAGGTATCAGGGGGCCGATCAGCCCCAGCATTTT. Its translation is CASRYQGADQPQHF.

The CDR3 DNA reads TGTGCCAGCAGCTTGGACATTAGCGGGGACCTCTACGAGCAGTACTTC. Protein product: CASSLDISGDLYEQYF. This rearrangement joins TRBV5-8 to TRBJ2-7, with 8 bases fitting TRBD2. J lost 3 bases, V lost 0 bases, and 8 bases had no gene match. The CDR3 has 16 residues. The germline CDR1 and CDR2 sequences are SGHTS and YDEGEE.

The V call is TRBV27, the J call TRBJ2-7, with TRBD2 matching 8 bases. V trimming: 3 bases; J trimming: 4 bases; junction bases outside the gene matches: 8. From germline, CDR1 is MNHEY and CDR2 SMNVEV (reference sequence). The CDR3 extends over 15 amino acids. This CDR3 is CASSLRSGRIYEQYF. The CDR3, as DNA: TGTGCCAGCAGTTTGAGAAGCGGGAGAATTTACGAGCAGTACTTC.

The CDR3 protein is CASSYSRASGAYEQYF. As DNA, the CDR3 is TGTGCCAGCAGTTACTCGAGGGCTAGCGGGGCTTACGAGCAGTACTTC. The genes are TRBV6-5 and TRBJ2-7; 9 positions match TRBD2. The V segment lost 0 bases and the J segment 4 bases; nucleotides outside the gene matches: 7. The CDR3 contains 16 residues. Germline values: CDR1 MNHEY, CDR2 SVGAGI.

The chain couples TRBV5-1 to TRBJ1-2; 8 bases match TRBD1. Germline V lookup: CDR1 SGHRS, CDR2 YFSETQ. The CDR3 is 16 residues long. V lost 4 bases and J lost 1; bases outside the gene matches: 9. DNA of the CDR3: TGCGCCAGCAGCGACCCCCCGACAGGGGTTAACTATGGCTACACCTTC. Amino acids: CASSDPPTGVNYGYTF.

J is TRBJ2-6 and V is TRBV19, with TRBD1 identical over 7 bases. CDR3 length equals 18 residues. J was trimmed by 0 bases and V by 6 bases; bases with no gene match: 11. Germline CDR1 and CDR2: LNHDA and SQIVND (reference sequence). CDR3 region: CASSLSKGAGSGANVLTF. CDR3 DNA sequence: TGTGCCAGTAGCCTATCTAAGGGGGCGGGCTCTGGGGCCAACGTCCTGACTTTC.

This clone came up once. The V and J genes are TRBV5-5 and TRBJ1-2; no clear D gene. CDR1 is SGHKS and CDR2 is YYEKEE in the germline V gene (reference sequence). V shed 0 bases and J shed 8 bases, with 17 bases lying between them. This CDR3 has 15 amino acids. The CDR3 DNA is TGTGCCAGCAGCTTGGAGGGAGACAAGGCCGGGGGCTACACCTTC. It codes for CASSLEGDKAGGYTF.

The J gene is TRBJ1-3, the V gene TRBV7-2; 8 bases align to TRBD1. The J segment lost 0 bases and the V segment lost 1 base, leaving 8 bases of the junction unmatched. Germline CDR1 SGHTA, CDR2 FQGNSA. This CDR3 has 18 residues. This CDR3 is CASSLDWTGSLSGNTIYF. The CDR3 coding sequence is TGTGCCAGCAGCTTAGATTGGACAGGGAGCCTCTCTGGAAACACCATATATTTT.

The V and J genes are TRBV1 and TRBJ2-1; TRBD2, the table's D call, was not compared with the DNA. TRBV1 is assigned pseudogene status. This CDR3 is built from 15 residues. As DNA, the CDR3 is TGCACCAGCAGCCAAGGGAGCGACTCCTACAATGAGCAGTTCTTC. It translates to CTSSQGSDSYNEQFF.

J is TRBJ1-5 and V is TRBV6-1, with D perhaps TRBD1 (6 bases). The CDR3 contains 13 residues. Germline loops: CDR1 MNHNS, CDR2 SASEGT. The V end was cut by 10 bases, the J end by 3 bases, with 13 bases between. CDR3 bases: TGTGCCACCGCGACAGGCGACAATCAGCCCCAGCATTTT. This translates into CATATGDNQPQHF.

The chain combines TRBV7-2 with TRBJ2-5; the D gene is possibly TRBD1 (5 bases). Germline V gives CDR1 SGHTA, CDR2 FQGNSA. The germline V and J ends were trimmed by 5 bases and 4 bases, with 14 bases remaining between them. The CDR3 spans 14 residues. The CDR3 DNA sequence: TGTGCCAGCAGCCCACAAGGAACAGGAGAGACCCAGTACTTC. Translating gives CASSPQGTGETQYF.

The chain's CDR3 is CAWSVGGGNTIYF. CDR3 nucleotide sequence: TGTGCCTGGAGTGTAGGAGGAGGAAACACCATATATTTT. The J gene is TRBJ1-3, the V gene TRBV30; D remains unclear. CDR3 size: 13 residues. Trimming took 0 bases from V and 4 from J, leaving 7 bases between them. Germline values: CDR1 GTSNPN, CDR2 SVGIG (reference sequence).

The chain is built from TRBV25-1 and TRBJ1-6, with D possibly matching TRBD1 (5 bases). V lost 4 bases, J lost 9 bases, and 10 bases lay in between. The V gene's germline CDR1 is MGHDK and CDR2 SYGVNS. CDR3 length equals 13 residues. The CDR3 bases are TGTGCCAGCAGTGCAGGGTTTGGTTCACCCCTCCACTTT. Protein product: CASSAGFGSPLHF.

The chain uses TRBV6-5 and TRBJ2-5; TRBD1 agrees at 9 bases. This CDR3 is built from 16 residues. Germline CDR1 reads MNHEY; CDR2 reads SVGAGI. V lost 2 bases, J lost 5 bases, and 9 bases stayed unmatched. The chain's CDR3 is CASSYQDRGRGETQYF. CDR3 DNA sequence: TGTGCCAGCAGTTACCAGGACAGGGGACGGGGGGAGACCCAGTACTTC.

This chain joins TRBV28 and TRBJ1-2; 8 bases agree with TRBD1. Germline V gives CDR1 MDHEN, CDR2 SYDVKM. The CDR3 consists of 16 residues. V was pared by 5 bases and J by 2 bases, with 10 bases of the junction left unmatched. The CDR3 nucleotides read TGTGCCAGCAGTCCCCTTGCAGGGGGCGACAACTATGGCTACACCTTC. It translates to CASSPLAGGDNYGYTF.

The V gene is TRBV7-6, the J gene TRBJ2-3, with 12 bases lining up with TRBD2. Trimming took 0 bases from V and 4 from J; bases not matched to a gene: 14. The CDR3 is 20 amino acids. CDR1 and CDR2 from the germline V gene are SGHVS and FNYEAQ. The CDR3 DNA is TGTGCCAGCAGCTTAGCGGCTAGCGGGGGGGCTAAGAGTTTTCCAGATACGCAGTATTTT. This codes for CASSLAASGGAKSFPDTQYF. Using reference TRBV7-6 and TRBJ2-3 for the parts outside the CDR3, the full variable domain is GAGVSQSPRYKVTKRGQDVALRCDPISGHVSLYWYRQALGQGPEFLTYFNYEAQQDKSGLPNDRFSAERPEGSISTLTIQRTEQRDSAMYRCASSLAASGGAKSFPDTQYFGPGTRLTVL.

The chain uses TRBV5-5 and TRBJ2-1, with D possibly matching TRBD1 (5 bases). The germline CDR1 and CDR2 sequences are SGHKS and YYEKEE (reference sequence). V lost 3 bases and J lost 7, with 14 bases in between. The CDR3 spans 14 residues. In DNA form, the CDR3 reads TGTGCCAGCAGCTGGATGACAGTGGTGAATGAGCAGTTCTTC. Translation gives CASSWMTVVNEQFF.

The rearrangement links TRBV5-4 to TRBJ2-1; 10 bases agree with TRBD2. J was trimmed by 5 bases and V by 4 bases; bases with no gene match: 6. The CDR3 sequence is 15 residues long. CDR1 SGHNT and CDR2 YYREEE come from the germline V gene (reference sequence). CDR3 region: CASSRRTSGHNEQFF. CDR3 in DNA: TGTGCCAGCAGCCGTAGGACTAGCGGCCACAATGAGCAGTTCTTC.

CDR3: CASSPERGPYNEQFF. The CDR3 DNA sequence: TGTGCCAGCAGCCCAGAGCGGGGGCCTTACAATGAGCAGTTCTTC. This chain connects TRBV7-2 to TRBJ2-1; 8 nucleotides align to TRBD2. The germline V gene encodes CDR1 SGHTA and CDR2 FQGNSA. The trim removed 5 bases at V and 4 bases at J, leaving 7 bases unmatched. The CDR3 length is 15 residues.

This chain links TRBV5-1 with TRBJ1-4, with D possibly matching TRBD1 (6 bases). This CDR3 comprises 15 residues. Germline V CDR1 and CDR2: SGHRS, YFSETQ. The V end lost 3 bases, the J end lost 5 bases, and 14 bases lay between the germline ends. CDR3 loop: CASSSTTGQNEKLFF. In nucleotides, the CDR3 is TGCGCCAGCAGCTCGACGACAGGCCAAAATGAAAAACTGTTTTTT.

CDR3 residues: CASRLAAYNEQFF. CDR3 sequence (DNA): TGTGCCAGCAGACTAGCGGCCTACAATGAGCAGTTCTTC. The chain uses TRBV7-9 and TRBJ2-1; 8 nucleotides align to TRBD2. This CDR3 contains 13 residues. V lost 6 bases to trimming and J lost 2 bases; unmatched junction nucleotides: 0. CDR1 and CDR2 (germline): SEHNR, FQNEAQ (reference sequence).